A selection of T cell receptor beta chains follows, all from one sample in a study of cytomegalovirus exposure and HLA in healthy donors. Profiled with immunoSEQ multiplex PCR; TCRdb holds only in-frame clones, not every one. The table records about 92,000 clones, 60% to 80% of them present only once. Sequencing used PBMCs. Source of these receptors: a middle-aged man in good health and CMV-seropositive. Each CDR3 is given with its conserved first and last residue. Fields, in order: D gene, V gene, J gene, clone size, CDR3 DNA, CDR3 protein. D genes are given only for firm matches. Clone size is given for some rows only: seen once, a few or many times, or a class if the clone is expanded.

D gene: -; V gene: TRBV28; J gene: TRBJ1-1; clone size: once; CDR3 DNA: TGTGCCAGCAGTTCGGCGCGGGAAGCTTTCTTT; CDR3 protein: CASSSAREAFF
D gene: -; V gene: TRBV5-4; J gene: TRBJ1-1; clone size: -; CDR3 DNA: TGTGCCAGCAGCTTGGGAGCCTTGAACACTGAAGCTTTCTTT; CDR3 protein: CASSLGALNTEAFF
D gene: TRBD2; V gene: TRBV4-3; J gene: TRBJ2-3; clone size: -; CDR3 DNA: TGCGCCAGCAGCCAAGAGATCGAAGCGGGGGTGACAGATACGCAGTATTTT; CDR3 protein: CASSQEIEAGVTDTQYF
D gene: TRBD1; V gene: TRBV7-9; J gene: TRBJ1-2; clone size: -; CDR3 DNA: TGTGCCAGCAGCCCCTCCCCGGGACAGGGGGGCTATGGCTACACCTTC; CDR3 protein: CASSPSPGQGGYGYTF
D gene: TRBD1; V gene: TRBV18; J gene: TRBJ2-7; clone size: once; CDR3 DNA: TGTGCCAGCTCACCGGGACAGGGATATTACGAGCAGTACTTC; CDR3 protein: CASSPGQGYYEQYF
D gene: -; V gene: TRBV5-5; J gene: TRBJ1-4; clone size: few; CDR3 DNA: TGTGCCAGCAGCTCCGGACGGACAGCAACTAATGAAAAACTGTTTTTT; CDR3 protein: CASSSGRTATNEKLFF
D gene: TRBD1; V gene: TRBV7-2; J gene: TRBJ2-7; clone size: -; CDR3 DNA: TGTGCCAGCAGCCCAGACAGGGGGTTTTACGAGCAGTACTTC; CDR3 protein: CASSPDRGFYEQYF
D gene: TRBD1; V gene: TRBV27; J gene: TRBJ1-2; clone size: -; CDR3 DNA: TGTGCCAGCAGTCCCAACTTCCTGGGACAGGGGAACTATGGCTACACCTTC; CDR3 protein: CASSPNFLGQGNYGYTF
D gene: -; V gene: TRBV4-3; J gene: TRBJ1-1; clone size: -; CDR3 DNA: TGCGCCAGCAGCCAAGATCAGGCCACTGAAGCTTTCTTT; CDR3 protein: CASSQDQATEAFF
D gene: -; V gene: TRBV6-5; J gene: TRBJ1-3; clone size: -; CDR3 DNA: TGTGCCAGCAGTTACGGTAGTGGAAACACCATATATTTT; CDR3 protein: CASSYGSGNTIYF
D gene: TRBD1; V gene: TRBV28; J gene: TRBJ2-5; clone size: -; CDR3 DNA: TGTGCCAGCAGTTTCACGACAGGGGGCGAAGAGACCCAGTACTTC; CDR3 protein: CASSFTTGGEETQYF
D gene: -; V gene: TRBV7-3; J gene: TRBJ2-2; clone size: -; CDR3 DNA: TGTGCCAGCAGCTTAAGTAAGGGGCCGAACACCGGGGAGCTGTTTTTT; CDR3 protein: CASSLSKGPNTGELFF
D gene: TRBD2; V gene: TRBV18; J gene: TRBJ2-7; clone size: once; CDR3 DNA: TGTGCCAGCTCACCAGCTAGCGGGGAGATCTACGAGCAGTACTTC; CDR3 protein: CASSPASGEIYEQYF
D gene: -; V gene: TRBV4-3; J gene: TRBJ2-1; clone size: -; CDR3 DNA: TGCGCCAGCAGCCAAGATCTCGGGTCGCAGTTCTTC; CDR3 protein: CASSQDLGSQFF
D gene: TRBD1; V gene: TRBV9; J gene: TRBJ2-3; clone size: -; CDR3 DNA: TGTGCCAGCAGCGAACGACAGGGGGGCTACACAGATACGCAGTATTTT; CDR3 protein: CASSERQGGYTDTQYF
D gene: TRBD1; V gene: TRBV5-6; J gene: TRBJ1-1; clone size: -; CDR3 DNA: TGTGCCAGCAGCCGGGACAGGGGGCGTGCTGAAGCTTTCTTT; CDR3 protein: CASSRDRGRAEAFF
D gene: TRBD2; V gene: TRBV6-5; J gene: TRBJ2-7; clone size: -; CDR3 DNA: TGTGCCAGCAGTTACTCAAAGGGAGGGAGCCCCTACGAGCAGTACTTC; CDR3 protein: CASSYSKGGSPYEQYF
D gene: -; V gene: TRBV28; J gene: TRBJ1-1; clone size: -; CDR3 DNA: TGTGCCAGCACCGTCCTGAACACTGAAGCTTTCTTT; CDR3 protein: CASTVLNTEAFF
D gene: TRBD1; V gene: TRBV6-1; J gene: TRBJ1-4; clone size: -; CDR3 DNA: TGTGCCAGCAGACCCACAGGGGGGCCTAATGAAAAACTGTTTTTT; CDR3 protein: CASRPTGGPNEKLFF
D gene: -; V gene: TRBV6-1; J gene: TRBJ2-1; clone size: -; CDR3 DNA: TGTGCCAGCAGTGAAGCAGGAGGGCCTATCTCCTACAATGAGCAGTTCTTC; CDR3 protein: CASSEAGGPISYNEQFF
D gene: TRBD2; V gene: TRBV11-2; J gene: TRBJ2-1; clone size: -; CDR3 DNA: TGTGCCAGCAGTTACGGAAGGGGCGGGGGCTCCTACAATGAGCAGTTCTTC; CDR3 protein: CASSYGRGGGSYNEQFF
D gene: -; V gene: TRBV9; J gene: TRBJ2-2; clone size: -; CDR3 DNA: TGTGCCAGCAGCGGCGCGCCGGGACAAGCCACCGGGGAGCTGTTTTTT; CDR3 protein: CASSGAPGQATGELFF
D gene: -; V gene: TRBV18; J gene: TRBJ2-3; clone size: -; CDR3 DNA: TGTGCCAGCTCAACACTTAACCAGATCCTAGATACGCAGTATTTT; CDR3 protein: CASSTLNQILDTQYF
D gene: -; V gene: TRBV5-1; J gene: TRBJ1-6; clone size: -; CDR3 DNA: TGCGCCAGCAGCTCCCAAGAGAGCTCACCCCTCCACTTT; CDR3 protein: CASSSQESSPLHF
D gene: TRBD2; V gene: TRBV2; J gene: TRBJ2-3; clone size: -; CDR3 DNA: TGTGCCAGCAGTGAAGCGCTTGGCGGGGGATCGACAGATACGCAGTATTTT; CDR3 protein: CASSEALGGGSTDTQYF
D gene: -; V gene: TRBV2; J gene: TRBJ2-7; clone size: -; CDR3 DNA: TGTGCCAGCAGGTCGACGGAGCCCCAGTTCCACGAGCAGTACTTC; CDR3 protein: CASRSTEPQFHEQYF
D gene: -; V gene: TRBV14; J gene: TRBJ1-2; clone size: -; CDR3 DNA: TGTGCCAGCAGCCAAGTTACGGGTTCCTATGGCTACCCCTTC; CDR3 protein: CASSQVTGSYGYPF
D gene: TRBD2; V gene: TRBV5-6; J gene: TRBJ2-7; clone size: -; CDR3 DNA: TGTGCCAGCAGGGGCACTAGCGGGGGGTTCGGCGAGCAGTACTTC; CDR3 protein: CASRGTSGGFGEQYF
D gene: -; V gene: TRBV5-4; J gene: TRBJ2-1; clone size: -; CDR3 DNA: TGTGCCAGCAGCAGGGACAAATACAATGAGCAGTTCTTC; CDR3 protein: CASSRDKYNEQFF
D gene: -; V gene: TRBV10-3; J gene: TRBJ1-2; clone size: few; CDR3 DNA: TGTGCCATCAGTGAGTCGATTTTGCAGGACAGAGGTAACTATGGCTACACCTTC; CDR3 protein: CAISESILQDRGNYGYTF
D gene: -; V gene: TRBV7-6; J gene: TRBJ2-7; clone size: -; CDR3 DNA: TGTGCCAGCAGCCGGGGTGGACCCTACTACGAGCAGTACTTC; CDR3 protein: CASSRGGPYYEQYF
D gene: TRBD1; V gene: TRBV7-2; J gene: TRBJ1-1; clone size: -; CDR3 DNA: TGTGCCAGCAGCCTGCAGGGGGCGCGTACTGAAGCTTTCTTT; CDR3 protein: CASSLQGARTEAFF
D gene: -; V gene: TRBV19; J gene: TRBJ1-5; clone size: -; CDR3 DNA: TGTGCCAGTAGTATATCGCGGCAACCTAGCAATCAGCCCCAGCATTTT; CDR3 protein: CASSISRQPSNQPQHF
D gene: TRBD1; V gene: TRBV6-1; J gene: TRBJ1-5; clone size: -; CDR3 DNA: TGTGCCAGCAATATGGACAGGGCGGGCAATCAGCCCCAGCATTTT; CDR3 protein: CASNMDRAGNQPQHF
D gene: TRBD1; V gene: TRBV7-2; J gene: TRBJ2-7; clone size: -; CDR3 DNA: TGTGCCAGCAGCTTGACAGGGGGTTACGAGCAGTACTTC; CDR3 protein: CASSLTGGYEQYF
D gene: TRBD1; V gene: TRBV18; J gene: TRBJ1-6; clone size: -; CDR3 DNA: TGTGCCAGCTCCCGGGCGACAGGGGGCCTTCCTCTCAGCTCCTATAATTCACCCCTCCACTTT; CDR3 protein: CASSRATGGLPLSSYNSPLHF
D gene: TRBD1; V gene: TRBV5-4; J gene: TRBJ2-7; clone size: -; CDR3 DNA: TGTGCCAGCAGCCTTGACAGGGGACAGGCCTACGAGCAGTACTTC; CDR3 protein: CASSLDRGQAYEQYF
D gene: -; V gene: TRBV6-5; J gene: TRBJ2-4; clone size: -; CDR3 DNA: TGTGCCAGCAGAACCCAACGAGAAGAGTACTTC; CDR3 protein: CASRTQREEYF
D gene: -; V gene: TRBV5-1; J gene: TRBJ1-1; clone size: -; CDR3 DNA: TGCGCCAGCAGCTTAGGGGAAAGTTACACTGAAGCTTTCTTT; CDR3 protein: CASSLGESYTEAFF
D gene: -; V gene: TRBV5-6; J gene: TRBJ1-5; clone size: -; CDR3 DNA: TGTGCCAGCAGCTTGGGGCAAAGCAATCAGCCCCAGCATTTT; CDR3 protein: CASSLGQSNQPQHF
D gene: -; V gene: TRBV6-5; J gene: TRBJ1-2; clone size: -; CDR3 DNA: TGTGCCAGCAGTTACTCCGGACAGAGAAACTATGGCTACACCTTC; CDR3 protein: CASSYSGQRNYGYTF
D gene: -; V gene: TRBV10-2; J gene: TRBJ1-5; clone size: -; CDR3 DNA: TGCGCCAGCAGTGATAGTAACCAGCCCCAGCATTTT; CDR3 protein: CASSDSNQPQHF
D gene: -; V gene: TRBV5-1; J gene: TRBJ2-7; clone size: -; CDR3 DNA: TGCGCCAGCAGCTTGGAGGGGGGGACCTACGAGCAGTACTTC; CDR3 protein: CASSLEGGTYEQYF
D gene: TRBD1; V gene: TRBV6-1; J gene: TRBJ1-4; clone size: -; CDR3 DNA: TGTGCCAGCAGTGAAGAGAAGGGGGCGCGGGGAAAACTGTTTTTT; CDR3 protein: CASSEEKGARGKLFF
D gene: TRBD2; V gene: TRBV7-2; J gene: TRBJ2-1; clone size: -; CDR3 DNA: TGTGCCAGCAGCTCCGGACTAGCGGGGGGCCTCAATGAGCAGTTCTTC; CDR3 protein: CASSSGLAGGLNEQFF
D gene: -; V gene: TRBV5-1; J gene: TRBJ2-3; clone size: -; CDR3 DNA: TGCGCCAGCAGCTTGGGGCGGGGTGACACAGATACGCAGTATTTT; CDR3 protein: CASSLGRGDTDTQYF